The present entry profiles one TCR beta chain with its context. Its antigen is undetermined. The data stem from a study of identical twins. Study-level results: Out-of-frame TCR alpha sharing observed in monozygotic twins exceeded model estimates. Within twin pairs, the out-of-frame alpha sequences they shared showed excess low generation probability. Beta out-of-frame sequences showed weaker excess sharing between twins.

Germline V gene data show CDR1 as SGHRS and CDR2 as YFSETQ. Trimming cost V 7 bases and J 0 bases, with 18 bases left between them. This CDR3 has 16 amino acids. TCRdb re-analysed the 5' RACE reads in MiXCR, keeping a single row per CDR3 protein. The sample shows some 630,000 distinct CDR3 sequences, roughly 6.6% of them seen only once. Another study also made use of these data, one on yellow fever vaccine responses in identical twins.

Sequenced material: PBMCs. The sequence was obtained from a woman aged 18-29 years in good health. The J gene is TRBJ2-3, the V gene TRBV5-1; either TRBD1 or TRBD2 may fit D (7 bases each). The CDR3 DNA reads TGCGCCAGCGGACTAGGGGGCTCCCTTAGCACAGATACGCAGTATTTT. Translated: CASGLGGSLSTDTQYF.